These 27 T cell receptor beta chains originate from one sample sequenced in a study of T cell repertoires in cytomegalovirus infection. Their specific antigens are unknown. TCRdb ran MiXCR on the reads and lists one entry per CDR3 protein. Here the sample spans about 500,000 distinct CDR3 sequences, 30% to 40% being singletons. This specimen was cultured PBMCs, taken from culture after CMV antigen stimulation. Receptors originate from a human donor in good health (CMV status not recorded). Some clones in this sample may be carry-over from other donors' samples.

The chain uses TRBV6-5 and TRBJ2-7, with TRBD1 identical over 7 bases. Germline-derived CDR1 and CDR2 are MNHEY and SVGAGI. V lost 6 bases, J lost 2 bases, and 10 bases stayed unmatched. The CDR3 sequence is 15 residues long. In nucleotides, the CDR3 is TGTGCCAGCAGGGGCTACGACGGGACAGCCTACGAGCAGTACTTC. It specifies CASRGYDGTAYEQYF.

The J gene is TRBJ2-6, the V gene TRBV7-9; D not resolved. V dropped 8 bases and J dropped 0 bases, with 17 bases sitting between them. The CDR3 runs 17 residues. Germline-derived CDR1 and CDR2 are SEHNR and FQNEAQ (reference sequence). DNA for the CDR3: TGTGCCAGCGAAGGCCCCCCGGGCCCCTCTGGGGCCAACGTCCTGACTTTC. It codes for CASEGPPGPSGANVLTF. Filled out from reference TRBV7-9 and TRBJ2-6, the complete variable domain reads DTGVSQNPRHKITKRGQNVTFRCDPISEHNRLYWYRQTLGQGPEFLTYFQNEAQLEKSRLLSDRFSAERPKGSFSTLEIQRTEQGDSAMYLCASEGPPGPSGANVLTFGAGSRLTVL.

This clonotype was picked up a small number of times. CDR3 sequence reads: CSATLRETGVLYNEQFF. CDR3 DNA sequence: TGCAGTGCTACGTTAAGGGAGACAGGGGTTCTCTACAATGAGCAGTTCTTC. V and J are TRBV20-1 and TRBJ2-1, with TRBD1 matching 8 bases. Losses at the gene ends were 4 bases for V and 3 bases for J; bases not matched to a gene: 14. The CDR3 is made up of 17 amino acids. CDR1 and CDR2 from the germline V gene are DFQATT and SNEGSKA (reference sequence).

The chain uses TRBV12-3 or TRBV12-4 and TRBJ2-7; 12 bases map to TRBD2. The CDR3 is 16 residues long. Trimming removed 6 bases from V and 2 bases from J; junction bases left unmatched: 8. This CDR3 is CASRRTSGIIPYEQYF. CDR3 coding DNA: TGTGCCAGCAGAAGGACTAGCGGGATCATTCCCTACGAGCAGTACTTC.

This clonotype was seen more than once but under ten times. The genes are TRBV7-2 and TRBJ2-1; D possibly corresponds to TRBD2 (5 bases). Trimming took off 4 bases at V and 7 bases at J, with 20 bases between the two ends. This CDR3 has 16 amino acids. Germline V gene sequence: CDR1 SGHTA, CDR2 FQGNSA. CDR3 DNA: TGTGCCAGCAGCTCCGAGGGCCGGGCCCTTCGTAATGAGCAGTTCTTC. Its translation is CASSSEGRALRNEQFF.

This clonotype was recorded at least ten times. CDR3 sequence (DNA): TGCAGTGCTAGAGTGGGCGTCACGGGGGAGACCCAGTACTTC. Its translation is CSARVGVTGETQYF. The chain recombines TRBV20-1 with TRBJ2-5, with a tentative D call TRBD2 (5 bases). This CDR3 region has 14 residues. V shed 1 base and J shed 5 bases, with 14 bases lying between them. Germline V CDR1 and CDR2: DFQATT, SNEGSKA (reference sequence).

This clonotype was seen a handful of times. CDR3 DNA: TGTGCCAGCAGCCCGGGACTAGCTGATGCCTCCTACGAGCAGTACTTC. Protein sequence: CASSPGLADASYEQYF. The chain has TRBV27 and TRBJ2-7; 9 nucleotides align to TRBD2. Trimming cost V 6 bases and J 0 bases; bases outside gene matches: 9. This CDR3 contains 16 residues. Germline loops: CDR1 MNHEY, CDR2 SMNVEV (reference sequence).

DNA of the CDR3: TGTGCCAGCAGCCAAGAAAGGGTGGGAGAAGCTTTCTTT. This gives the protein CASSQERVGEAFF. The gene calls are TRBV3-1 and TRBJ1-1; no definite D call. Deletions cut 0 bases from V and 8 bases from J, with 10 bases between. Germline CDR1 and CDR2: LGHDT and YNNKEL (reference sequence). The CDR3 is 13 residues long. Looking up the rest from reference TRBV3-1 and TRBJ1-1 gives the full variable domain: DTAVSQTPKYLVTQMGNDKSIKCEQNLGHDTMYWYKQDSKKFLKIMFSYNNKELIINETVPNRFSPKSPDKAHLNLHINSLELGDSAVYFCASSQERVGEAFFGQGTRLTVV.

The rearrangement uses TRBV10-3 and TRBJ2-7; a weak D match, TRBD2 (6 bases). V lost 0 bases and J 0 bases, leaving 12 bases between the germline ends. In germline, CDR1 is ENHRY, CDR2 SYGVKD. The CDR3 contains 16 residues. Written as DNA, the CDR3 is TGTGCCATCAGTGAGTCGAGTGGGGGGAGCTCCTACGAGCAGTACTTC. This codes for CAISESSGGSSYEQYF.

The genes are TRBV19 and TRBJ2-4, with D possibly being TRBD1 (7 bases). V was pared by 1 base and J by 8 bases, with 12 bases between. CDR3 size: 14 residues. The germline V gene has CDR1 LNHDA and CDR2 SQIVND (reference sequence). CDR3 sequence (DNA): TGTGCCAGTAGTATAGGTACAGGGGAGGACATTCAGTACTTC. Translation: CASSIGTGEDIQYF.

The genes are TRBV6-1 and TRBJ2-7, with 11 positions matching TRBD1. This CDR3 is built from 15 residues. V trimming: 6 bases; J trimming: 0 bases; junction bases outside the gene matches: 4. Germline CDR1 and CDR2: MNHNS and SASEGT. Here the CDR3 DNA reads TGTGCCAGCAGATCCGGGACAGGGGGCTCCTACGAGCAGTACGTC. It yields the protein CASRSGTGGSYEQYV.

This clonotype turned up a few times. V gene TRBV7-6 combines with J gene TRBJ2-2, with D maybe TRBD2 (5 bases). Germline V gene lookup returns CDR1 SGHVS and CDR2 FNYEAQ. V lost 1 base and J lost 0, with 12 bases in between. The CDR3 runs to 17 residues. CDR3 protein: CASSLEFPGSNTGELFF. In DNA, the CDR3 is TGTGCCAGCAGCTTAGAATTCCCGGGATCGAACACCGGGGAGCTGTTTTTT.

The chain is built from TRBV7-3 and TRBJ2-2; D remains ambiguous. Germline V gives CDR1 SGHTA, CDR2 FQGTGA. With 5 bases removed from V and 0 bases from J, the gap between germline ends came to 13 bases. The CDR3 runs to 16 residues. This CDR3 is CASSARVRANTGELFF. The CDR3 nucleotides are TGTGCCAGCAGCGCCCGGGTCCGCGCGAACACCGGGGAGCTGTTTTTT.

This clonotype was observed once. V and J are TRBV20-1 and TRBJ2-5, with 10 bases identical to TRBD2. V lost 5 bases to trimming and J lost 3 bases; unmatched junction nucleotides: 12. The length of the CDR3 is 16 residues. Germline V gene data show CDR1 as DFQATT and CDR2 as SNEGSKA (reference sequence). The chain's CDR3 is CSAAGLAEGDKETQYF. For the CDR3, the DNA is TGCAGTGCTGCCGGACTAGCGGAGGGGGATAAAGAGACCCAGTACTTC.

This clonotype has ten or more counts. The J gene is TRBJ2-7, the V gene TRBV5-6; D might be TRBD1 (6 bases). V was clipped by 1 base and J by 3 bases, with 11 bases between them. CDR1 SGHDT and CDR2 YYEEEE come from the germline V gene. CDR3 length: 14 amino acids. CDR3 sequence reads: CASSLSGQRYEQYF. The CDR3 DNA reads TGTGCCAGCAGCTTGTCCGGACAGCGCTACGAGCAGTACTTC. Combining the CDR3 with reference TRBV5-6 and TRBJ2-7 gives the whole variable domain DAGVTQSPTHLIKTRGQQVTLRCSPKSGHDTVSWYQQALGQGPQFIFQYYEEEERQRGNFPDRFSGHQFPNYSSELNVNALLLGDSALYLCASSLSGQRYEQYFGPGTRLTVT.

The V and J genes are TRBV6-6 and TRBJ2-1; tentatively, D is TRBD2 (6 bases). Per germline, CDR1 MNHNY and CDR2 SVGAGI (reference sequence). Trimming stripped 6 bases from V and 5 bases from J, with 11 bases between. The CDR3 sequence is 13 residues long. The CDR3 here is CASRGGMDNEQFF. In DNA, the CDR3 is TGTGCCAGCAGGGGGGGAATGGACAATGAGCAGTTCTTC.

This clonotype was observed a handful of times. CDR3 DNA: TGTGGCACAGGGGCCCTCGGCAATCAGCCCCAGCATTTT. It encodes CGTGALGNQPQHF. This chain uses TRBV19 with TRBJ1-5, with TRBD1 matching 7 bases. There are 13 residues in the CDR3. Germline assignment: CDR1 LNHDA and CDR2 SQIVND (reference sequence).

This clonotype was observed many times. DNA for the CDR3: TGTGCCAGCAGCCTAAGAGGACAGGGAAGCGGGGAGCTGTTTTTT. Its protein product is CASSLRGQGSGELFF. The J gene is TRBJ2-2, the V gene TRBV11-2; 8 bases match TRBD1. V shed 5 bases, J shed 7 bases, and the junction held 9 bases outside the gene matches. The CDR3 extends over 15 amino acids. CDR1 SGHAT and CDR2 FQNNGV come from the germline V gene.

The J gene is TRBJ1-4, the V gene TRBV24-1, with D uncertain. The CDR3 sequence is 13 residues long. The V end lost 9 bases, the J end lost 3 bases, and 10 bases lay between the germline ends. From germline, CDR1 is KGHDR and CDR2 SFDVKD. CDR3 nucleotide sequence: TGTGCCACCTCCCGTGGGGCTAATGAAAAACTGTTTTTT. Translated, it gives CATSRGANEKLFF.

The CDR3 coding sequence is TGTGCCAGCAGCCATGTTGGTTTGGGAACTGAAGCTTTCTTT. Translated: CASSHVGLGTEAFF. The V call is TRBV14, the J call TRBJ1-1; no clear D gene. Germline values: CDR1 SGHDN, CDR2 FVKESK. CDR3 size: 14 residues. Trimming took off 3 bases at V and 5 bases at J, with 13 bases between the two ends.

The V gene is TRBV13, the J gene TRBJ1-1; D unresolved. This CDR3 contains 16 residues. Germline-derived CDR1 and CDR2 are PRHDT and FYEKMQ (reference sequence). V gave up 0 bases and J gave up 4 bases, with 15 bases separating them. The chain's CDR3 is CASSLGSSVGATEAFF. The CDR3 bases are TGTGCCAGCAGCTTAGGTAGTAGTGTTGGTGCCACTGAAGCTTTCTTT.

This clonotype has only a few counts. The gene calls are TRBV4-2 and TRBJ2-7; a weak D match, TRBD2 (5 bases). CDR1 and CDR2 (germline): LGHNA, YNFKEQ. This CDR3 has 15 residues. The germline V and J ends were trimmed by 0 bases and 2 bases, with 11 bases remaining between them. The CDR3 spells CASSQERAQTYEQYF. The CDR3 DNA is TGTGCCAGCAGCCAAGAGCGGGCACAAACCTACGAGCAGTACTTC.

This clonotype showed up just a few times. V gene TRBV6-1 combines with J gene TRBJ2-7, with TRBD1 matching 8 bases. V trimming: 5 bases; J trimming: 4 bases; junction bases outside the gene matches: 7. The CDR3 runs to 14 residues. From germline, CDR1 is MNHNS and CDR2 SASEGT. CDR3 sequence reads: CASSSSGGGYEQYV. CDR3 sequence (DNA): TGTGCCAGCAGTTCATCAGGGGGCGGTTACGAGCAGTACGTC.

This chain uses TRBV19 with TRBJ2-2; 8 bases match TRBD2. Germline loops: CDR1 LNHDA, CDR2 SQIVND (reference sequence). The CDR3 contains 15 residues. The ends lost 6 bases at V and 1 base at J; junction bases unmatched: 4. CDR3 DNA: TGTGCCAGTAGCGCCCTAGCGGGGAACACCGGGGAGCTGTTTTTT. Its protein is CASSALAGNTGELFF.

Worth noting for this clonotype: With a much larger clone just one base away, this may be a read error. The CDR3 here is CAGSPGQAHNEPQHF. The CDR3 region has the DNA TGTGCCGGCAGCCCGGGACAGGCCCACAACGAGCCCCAGCATTTT. This chain joins TRBV7-2 and TRBJ1-5; 8 bases are shared with TRBD1. Germline V gives CDR1 SGHTA, CDR2 FQGNSA. There are 15 residues in the CDR3.

CDR3: CASSLIAGYNEQFF. The DNA for the CDR3 is TGTGCCAGCAGCTTGATCGCGGGATACAATGAGCAGTTCTTC. The chain has TRBV7-2 and TRBJ2-1, with a weak D call TRBD2 (6 bases). The CDR3 consists of 14 residues. The germline V gene encodes CDR1 SGHTA and CDR2 FQGNSA. The V and J ends lost 3 bases and 4 bases respectively, with 10 bases between them.

This clonotype was seen ten or more times. V gene TRBV7-2 combines with J gene TRBJ2-5; tentatively, D is TRBD2 (7 bases). Deletions cut 5 bases from V and 8 bases from J, with 21 bases between. The germline gives CDR1 SGHTA, CDR2 FQGNSA. The CDR3 spans 15 residues. The CDR3 DNA sequence: TGTGCCAGCAGCCGTTTTGGGGGGGGCGGGAGCACCCAGTACTTC. Its protein product is CASSRFGGGGSTQYF. Supplemented by reference TRBV7-2 and TRBJ2-5, the full variable domain reads GAGVSQSPSNKVTEKGKDVELRCDPISGHTALYWYRQSLGQGLEFLIYFQGNSAPDKSGLPSDRFSAERTGGSVSTLTIQRTQQEDSAVYLCASSRFGGGGSTQYFGPGTRLLVL.